This T cell receptor beta chain was sequenced in a study of blood T cell repertoires in COVID-19. Study in general: The origin of the acute and convalescent COVID-19 samples was the United States, Italy and Spain. Sources were T cells, B-cell-depleted T cells, or PBMCs; the material itself was cDNA or gDNA.

Here immunoSEQ multiplex PCR was the method, and the copy in TCRdb shows in-frame clones only, minus some. The sample has about 110,000 clones, around 82% seen once. With 2 bases clipped from V and 3 bases from J, the junction kept 4 bases outside the gene matches. Germline V gives CDR1 MDHEN, CDR2 SYDVKM. The CDR3 is 16 amino acids. The chain joins TRBV28 to TRBJ1-2; 12 nucleotides line up with TRBD1. The specimen sequenced was peripheral blood. This TCR was recovered from a woman aged 55-70 years with acute or convalescent COVID-19. The CDR3 is CASSLGTGGPYYGYTF. Written as DNA, the CDR3 is TGTGCCAGCAGTTTAGGGACAGGGGGCCCTTACTATGGCTACACCTTC.